This TCR beta chain emerged from a study of CD8 T cells in Susac syndrome. An input of roughly 0.5 to 1 ug of RNA was subjected to reverse transcription using random hexamers. Amplification of TCR beta CDR3 spanned 54 Vbeta and 13 Jbeta via immunoSEQ multiplex PCR. TCRdb re-derived calls from the immunoSEQ multiplex PCR reads in MiXCR, one entry per CDR3 protein. The table lists about 160,000 distinct CDR3 sequences, 90% to 95% of them singletons. Broader study findings: The authors acknowledged that the study's TCR sequencing and HLA analysis involved relatively few individuals.

As for this clonotype: Its target is not known.

Sequencing of TCR beta drew on CD8+ and CD4+ T cells from blood. Through negative isolation, CD4+ and CD8+ T cells were obtained, while TEMRA cells were enriched using FACS. V shed 7 bases, J shed 6 bases, and the junction held 7 bases outside the gene matches. Germline lookup yields CDR1 GTSNPN and CDR2 SVGIG (reference sequence). CDR3 length equals 12 residues. Sample: CD4+ T cells from PBMCs. The gene calls are TRBV30 and TRBJ2-7; 9 bases align to TRBD1. This TCR derives from a human donor in good health. The CDR3: CAYGQGSFEQYF. CDR3 DNA sequence: TGTGCCTACGGACAGGGGAGTTTCGAGCAGTACTTC.